This TCR beta chain was found in a study of OX40 agonist ivuxolimab in advanced cancers. Study-wide context: In this cohort, patients received ivuxolimab, an agonistic anti-OX40 (CD134) antibody. Whole-study findings and limits: The study observed clonal expansion of CD4+ and CD8+ blood T cells by week 6 at 0.1 to 3.0 mg/kg.

The study sampled blood at baseline, cycle 4 day 1, and cycle 7 day 1. Note on this clone: Its antigen is unknown.

Generated by immunoSEQ multiplex PCR, the TCRdb table keeps only in-frame clones and is missing some. Among about 70,000 clones listed, about three quarters were seen once. Germline V gene lookup returns CDR1 MGHRA and CDR2 YSYEKL. With 0 bases removed from V and 0 bases from J, the gap between germline ends came to 6 bases. The CDR3 runs 16 residues. The starting material was CD4+ or CD8+ T cells sorted from blood, obtained in a trial of the OX40 agonist ivuxolimab. The sequence came from an adult with an advanced solid tumor such as melanoma, head and neck, liver or kidney cancer. The chain uses TRBV4-1 and TRBJ2-6; no definite D call. As DNA, the CDR3 is TGCGCCAGCAGCCAAGAGGCGAGCTCTGGGGCCAACGTCCTGACTTTC. Translated, it gives CASSQEASSGANVLTF.